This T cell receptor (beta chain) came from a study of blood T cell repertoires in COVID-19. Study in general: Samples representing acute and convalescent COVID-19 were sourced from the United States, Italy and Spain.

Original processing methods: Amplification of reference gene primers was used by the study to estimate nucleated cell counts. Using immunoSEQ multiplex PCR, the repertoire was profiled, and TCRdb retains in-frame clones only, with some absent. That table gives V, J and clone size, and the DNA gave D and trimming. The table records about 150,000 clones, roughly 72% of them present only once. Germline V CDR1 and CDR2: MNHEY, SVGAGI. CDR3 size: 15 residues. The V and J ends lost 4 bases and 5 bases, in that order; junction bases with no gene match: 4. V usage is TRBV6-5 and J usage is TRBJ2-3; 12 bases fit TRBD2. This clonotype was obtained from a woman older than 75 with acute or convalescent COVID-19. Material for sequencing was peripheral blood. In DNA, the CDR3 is TGTGCCAGCAGTTGGACTAGCGGGGTGGGAGATACGCAGTATTTT. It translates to CASSWTSGVGDTQYF.